This record concerns one T cell receptor beta chain sequence. The data were taken from a study of blood T cell repertoires in COVID-19. Assay: immunoSEQ multiplex PCR; the TCRdb copy retains only in-frame clones and omits some. Among over 70,000 clones listed, less than 90% were seen once. The sequenced sample consisted of peripheral blood. This TCR came from a human donor in a cohort sampled during active COVID-19.

The chain's CDR3 is CASSIRWEGQHIQYF. The CDR3 nucleotides are TGTGCCAGTAGTATTAGGTGGGAGGGCCAACACATTCAGTACTTC. The chain carries TRBV19 and TRBJ2-4, with 7 bases identical to TRBD2. The V and J ends lost 3 bases and 8 bases, in that order; junction bases with no gene match: 10. The germline V gene encodes CDR1 LNHDA and CDR2 SQIVND (reference sequence). The CDR3 loop spans 15 amino acids.